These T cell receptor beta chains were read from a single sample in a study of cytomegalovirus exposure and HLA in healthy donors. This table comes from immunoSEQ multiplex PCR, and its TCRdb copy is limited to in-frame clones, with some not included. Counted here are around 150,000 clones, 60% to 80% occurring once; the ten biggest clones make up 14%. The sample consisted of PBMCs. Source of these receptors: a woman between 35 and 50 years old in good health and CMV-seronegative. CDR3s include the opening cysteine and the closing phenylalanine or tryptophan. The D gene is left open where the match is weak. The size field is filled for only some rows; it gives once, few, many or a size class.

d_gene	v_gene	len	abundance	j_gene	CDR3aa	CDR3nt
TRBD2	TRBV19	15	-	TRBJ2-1	CASRFSAGGNNEQFF	TGTGCCAGTAGATTTTCAGCGGGGGGAAACAATGAGCAGTTCTTC
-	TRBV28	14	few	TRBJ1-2	CASRSQGTNYGYTF	TGTGCCAGCAGATCCCAGGGGACAAACTATGGCTACACCTTC
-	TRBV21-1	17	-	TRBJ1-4	CASIPTLTGSMDEKLFF	TGTGCCAGCATCCCAACACTTACCGGGTCAATGGATGAAAAACTGTTTTTT
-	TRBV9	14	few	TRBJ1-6	CASSAGFGNSPLHF	TGTGCCAGCAGCGCAGGGTTCGGGAATTCACCCCTCCACTTT
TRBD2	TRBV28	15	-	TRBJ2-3	CASSLRRGDGDTQYF	TGTGCCAGCAGTTTACGACGGGGGGATGGAGATACGCAGTATTTT
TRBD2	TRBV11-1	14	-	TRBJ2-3	CASSLRGIKDTQYF	TGTGCCAGCAGCCTGCGGGGGATAAAAGATACGCAGTATTTT
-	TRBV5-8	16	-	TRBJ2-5	CASSFRARTYQETQYF	TGTGCCAGCAGCTTCAGGGCCAGGACGTACCAAGAGACCCAGTACTTC
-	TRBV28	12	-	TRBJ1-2	CASNGGSYGYTF	TGTGCCAGCAATGGGGGGTCCTATGGCTACACCTTC
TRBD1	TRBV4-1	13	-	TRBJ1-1	CASSGQEGDEAFF	TGCGCCAGCAGCGGACAGGAAGGGGATGAAGCTTTCTTT
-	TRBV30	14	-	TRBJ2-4	CAWSRDLAKNIQYF	TGTGCCTGGAGTCGGGATTTAGCCAAAAACATTCAGTACTTC
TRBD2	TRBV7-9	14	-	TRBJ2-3	CASMASGFTDTQYF	TGTGCCAGCATGGCTAGCGGGTTCACAGATACGCAGTATTTT
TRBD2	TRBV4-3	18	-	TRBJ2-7	CASSQEVRVRDYSYEQYF	TGCGCCAGCAGCCAGGAAGTGAGAGTCCGGGACTACTCCTACGAGCAGTACTTC
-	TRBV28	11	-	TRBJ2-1	CASSFLQFGFF	TGTGCCAGCAGTTTCCTCCAGTTTGGGTTCTTC
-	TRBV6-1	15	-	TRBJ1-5	CASSETEPGGQPQHF	TGTGCCAGCAGTGAAACAGAGCCGGGGGGCCAGCCCCAGCATTTT
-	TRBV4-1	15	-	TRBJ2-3	CASSQDPLGTDTQYF	TGCGCCAGCAGCCAAGATCCCTTAGGCACAGATACGCAGTATTTT
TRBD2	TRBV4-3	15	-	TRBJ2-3	CASSQDRTSGRTQYF	TGCGCCAGCAGCCAAGATCGGACTAGCGGGAGGACGCAGTATTTT
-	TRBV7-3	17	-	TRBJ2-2	CASSLTREGARGGELFF	TGTGCCAGCAGCTTAACCCGCGAGGGCGCCCGGGGCGGGGAGCTGTTTTTT
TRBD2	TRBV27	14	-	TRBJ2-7	CASSPRASGYEQYF	TGTGCCAGCAGCCCCCGGGCTAGCGGTTACGAGCAGTACTTC
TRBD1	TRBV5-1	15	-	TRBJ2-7	CASSPPDRGNYEQYF	TGCGCCAGCAGCCCCCCGGACAGGGGTAACTACGAGCAGTACTTC
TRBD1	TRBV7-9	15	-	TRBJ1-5	CASSKGQAGNQPQHF	TGTGCCAGCAGCAAGGGACAGGCGGGCAATCAGCCCCAGCATTTT
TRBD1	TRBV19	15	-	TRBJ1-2	CASREGQGANYGYTF	TGTGCCAGTAGGGAGGGACAGGGGGCGAACTATGGCTACACCTTC
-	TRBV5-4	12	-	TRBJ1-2	CASSLPGYGYTF	TGTGCCAGCAGCTTGCCGGGATATGGCTACACCTTC
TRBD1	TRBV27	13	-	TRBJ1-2	CASRRQGGYGYTF	TGTGCCAGCAGGCGACAGGGAGGCTATGGCTACACCTTC
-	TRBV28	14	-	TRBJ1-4	CASSVLLGGEKLFF	TGTGCCAGCAGTGTCCTTCTAGGAGGTGAAAAACTGTTTTTT
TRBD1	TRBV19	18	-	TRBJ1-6	CASSDGTGFSIYNSPLHF	TGTGCCAGTAGTGACGGGACAGGGTTCTCCATCTATAATTCACCCCTCCACTTT
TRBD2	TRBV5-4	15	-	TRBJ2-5	CASSGGLAAVWDQYF	TGTGCCAGCAGCGGGGGACTAGCGGCGGTGTGGGACCAGTACTTC
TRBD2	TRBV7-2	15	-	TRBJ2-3	CASSLGAGETDTQYF	TGTGCCAGCTCCCTCGGAGCGGGGGAAACAGATACGCAGTATTTT
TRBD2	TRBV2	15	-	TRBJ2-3	CASSPGLADTDTQYF	TGTGCCAGTTCCCCAGGACTAGCGGACACAGATACGCAGTATTTT
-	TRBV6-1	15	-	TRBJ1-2	CASSVDSRGDYGYTF	TGTGCCAGCAGTGTGGACAGCCGGGGTGACTATGGCTACACCTTC
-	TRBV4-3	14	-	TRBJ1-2	CASSLHRQPYGYTF	TGCGCCAGCAGCCTCCATAGACAGCCCTATGGCTACACCTTC
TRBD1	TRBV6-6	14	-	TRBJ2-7	CASSYGTDIYEQYF	TGTGCCAGCAGTTACGGGACAGACATCTACGAGCAGTACTTC
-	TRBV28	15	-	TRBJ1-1	CASSFLPPLNTEAFF	TGTGCCAGCAGTTTCCTTCCTCCCTTGAACACTGAAGCTTTCTTT
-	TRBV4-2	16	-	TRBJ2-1	CASSQEKGGAYNEQFF	TGTGCCAGCAGCCAAGAAAAAGGGGGAGCCTACAATGAGCAGTTCTTC
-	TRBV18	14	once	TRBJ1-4	CASSPPQDMEKLFF	TGTGCCAGCTCACCCCCCCAGGATATGGAAAAACTGTTTTTT
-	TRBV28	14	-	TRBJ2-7	CASSLRAVEYEQYF	TGTGCCAGCAGTTTAAGAGCGGTAGAATACGAGCAGTACTTC
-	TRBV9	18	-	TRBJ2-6	CASSVGGQGSSGANGLTF	TGTGCCAGCAGCGTGGGGGGGCAGGGTAGCTCTGGGGCCAACGGCCTGACTTTC
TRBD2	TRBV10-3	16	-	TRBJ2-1	CAISDPVLGLDDEQFF	TGTGCCATCAGTGACCCAGTGTTGGGACTAGACGATGAGCAGTTCTTC
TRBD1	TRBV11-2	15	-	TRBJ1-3	CASSLQGATGNTIYF	TGTGCCAGCAGTTTACAGGGGGCAACTGGAAACACCATATATTTT
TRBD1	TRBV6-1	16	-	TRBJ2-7	CASSETGTGGNDEQYF	TGTGCCAGCAGTGAAACCGGGACAGGGGGCAACGACGAGCAGTACTTC
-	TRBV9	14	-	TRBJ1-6	CASSVLGDDSPLHF	TGTGCCAGCAGCGTTCTAGGGGATGATTCACCCCTCCACTTT
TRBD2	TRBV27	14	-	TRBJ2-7	CASAISSGTYEQYF	TGTGCCAGTGCGATCTCTAGCGGAACCTACGAGCAGTACTTC
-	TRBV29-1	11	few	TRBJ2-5	CSVGTEETQYF	TGCAGCGTTGGGACTGAAGAGACCCAGTACTTC
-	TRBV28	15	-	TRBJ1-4	CASSSTGPPEEKLFF	TGTGCCAGCAGTTCCACAGGGCCCCCGGAGGAAAAACTGTTTTTT
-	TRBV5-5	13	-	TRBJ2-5	CASSPGLQETQYF	TGTGCCAGCAGCCCAGGGCTCCAAGAGACCCAGTACTTC
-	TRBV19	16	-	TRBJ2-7	CASLLRRARETYEQYF	TGTGCCAGCCTACTTCGGAGAGCGCGAGAAACCTACGAGCAGTACTTC
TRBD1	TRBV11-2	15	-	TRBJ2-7	CASTGTAAPFYEQYF	TGTGCCAGCACCGGGACAGCAGCTCCTTTCTACGAGCAGTACTTC
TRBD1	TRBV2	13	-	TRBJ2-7	CASKGQGVREQYF	TGTGCCAGTAAAGGACAGGGGGTGCGCGAGCAGTACTTC
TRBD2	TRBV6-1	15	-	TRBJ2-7	CASSEGSGGAWEQYF	TGTGCCAGCAGTGAAGGAAGCGGGGGGGCCTGGGAGCAGTACTTC
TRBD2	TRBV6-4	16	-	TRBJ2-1	CASRLPLTSGRHEQFF	TGTGCCAGCAGACTCCCCCTGACTAGCGGGAGGCATGAGCAGTTCTTC
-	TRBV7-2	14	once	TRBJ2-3	CASFPRSGTDTQYF	TGTGCCAGCTTCCCTAGGAGCGGCACAGATACGCAGTATTTT
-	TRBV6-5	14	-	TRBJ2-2	CASSLGLPVGELFF	TGTGCCAGCAGCTTAGGACTACCCGTCGGGGAGCTGTTTTTT
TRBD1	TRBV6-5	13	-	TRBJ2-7	CASRRDRGDEQYF	TGTGCCAGCCGGCGGGACAGGGGGGACGAGCAGTACTTC
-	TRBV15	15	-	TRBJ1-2	CATSRDSPVDYGYTF	TGTGCCACCAGCAGAGATTCCCCAGTGGACTATGGCTACACCTTC
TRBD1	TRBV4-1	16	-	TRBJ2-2	CASSNSGTGMTGELFF	TGCGCCAGCAGCAACTCCGGGACAGGGATGACCGGGGAGCTGTTTTTT
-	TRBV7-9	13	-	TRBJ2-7	CASSTDSNYEQYF	TGTGCCAGCAGCACAGACAGTAACTACGAGCAGTACTTC
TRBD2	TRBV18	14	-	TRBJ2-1	CASSRGLVVYEQFF	TGTGCCAGCTCACGCGGACTAGTAGTCTATGAGCAGTTCTTC
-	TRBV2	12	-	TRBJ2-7	CASSENDFQQYF	TGTGCCAGCAGTGAAAATGACTTCCAGCAGTACTTC